The T cell receptor beta chain described here comes from a study of CD8 T cells in ankylosing spondylitis. A note on this clonotype: The target antigen is unknown.

V shed 1 base and J 3 bases; nucleotides not matched to a gene: 9. From germline, CDR1 is LGHNA and CDR2 YSLEER. The CDR3 covers 17 residues. Whole-study results and caveats: In ankylosing spondylitis patients, matched synovial fluid reportedly showed significant enrichment of disease-linked clones.

Quantitative 5'-RACE with molecular barcodes generated TCR beta libraries. TCRdb analysed the 5' RACE reads with MiXCR anew, one entry per CDR3 protein. Of fewer than 180,000 distinct CDR3 sequences in the sample, around 42% were seen once. The receptor was derived from a male donor with ankylosing spondylitis. Sequencing was carried out using synovial fluid, either unsorted or a sorted T cell fraction (not recorded which). This sequence joins TRBV4-3 and TRBJ1-2; TRBD1 agrees at 9 bases. The CDR3 protein is CASSQGVDRGWDYGYTF. Written as DNA, the CDR3 is TGCGCCAGCAGCCAAGGAGTGGACAGGGGTTGGGACTATGGCTACACCTTC.